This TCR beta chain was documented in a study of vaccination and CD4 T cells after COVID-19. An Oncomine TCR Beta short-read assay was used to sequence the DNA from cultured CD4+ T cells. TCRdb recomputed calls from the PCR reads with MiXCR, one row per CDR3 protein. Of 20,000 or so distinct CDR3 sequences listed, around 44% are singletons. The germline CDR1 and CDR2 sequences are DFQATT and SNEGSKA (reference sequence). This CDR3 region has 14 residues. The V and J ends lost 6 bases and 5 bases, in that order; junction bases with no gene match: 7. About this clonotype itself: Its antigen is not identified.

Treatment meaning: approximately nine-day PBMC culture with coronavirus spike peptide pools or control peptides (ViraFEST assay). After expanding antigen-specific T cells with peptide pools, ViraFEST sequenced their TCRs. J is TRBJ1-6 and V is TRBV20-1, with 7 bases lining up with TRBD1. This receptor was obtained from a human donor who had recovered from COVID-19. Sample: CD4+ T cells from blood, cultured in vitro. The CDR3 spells CSATGQADNSPLHF. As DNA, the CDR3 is TGCAGTGCGACCGGACAGGCCGATAATTCACCCCTCCACTTT.